This record looks at one T cell receptor (beta chain) sequence and its context. What it binds is not known. These data belong to a study of cytomegalovirus exposure and HLA in healthy donors. About the study: Researchers previously reported finding 90 million to 120 million unique TCR beta sequences from about 170 million T cells. General study findings and limits: In presence/absence analyses, roughly uniform sequencing depth across donors was assumed. Per published reports, the classifier diagnosed cytomegalovirus status with high specificity and sensitivity. For most TCR sequences rarity was the rule, although some public TCRs occurred in many donors.

The study ran its PCR with 60 Vbeta and 13 Jbeta primers. The table came from immunoSEQ multiplex PCR; TCRdb's copy has only in-frame clones and leaves some out. In total, the table holds about 200,000 clones. With V trimmed by 10 bases and J by 9 bases, 6 bases remained unmatched. CDR3 length equals 13 residues. From germline, CDR1 is MNHEY and CDR2 SMNVEV (reference sequence). The sequence was collected from a boy aged 10-17 years in good health and CMV-seronegative. Sequenced: PBMCs. The chain combines TRBV27 with TRBJ1-6; 10 nucleotides agree with TRBD1. The CDR3 nucleotides read TGTGCCACTACTAGGACAGGGGGTTCACCCCTCCACTTT. The encoded protein is CATTRTGGSPLHF.